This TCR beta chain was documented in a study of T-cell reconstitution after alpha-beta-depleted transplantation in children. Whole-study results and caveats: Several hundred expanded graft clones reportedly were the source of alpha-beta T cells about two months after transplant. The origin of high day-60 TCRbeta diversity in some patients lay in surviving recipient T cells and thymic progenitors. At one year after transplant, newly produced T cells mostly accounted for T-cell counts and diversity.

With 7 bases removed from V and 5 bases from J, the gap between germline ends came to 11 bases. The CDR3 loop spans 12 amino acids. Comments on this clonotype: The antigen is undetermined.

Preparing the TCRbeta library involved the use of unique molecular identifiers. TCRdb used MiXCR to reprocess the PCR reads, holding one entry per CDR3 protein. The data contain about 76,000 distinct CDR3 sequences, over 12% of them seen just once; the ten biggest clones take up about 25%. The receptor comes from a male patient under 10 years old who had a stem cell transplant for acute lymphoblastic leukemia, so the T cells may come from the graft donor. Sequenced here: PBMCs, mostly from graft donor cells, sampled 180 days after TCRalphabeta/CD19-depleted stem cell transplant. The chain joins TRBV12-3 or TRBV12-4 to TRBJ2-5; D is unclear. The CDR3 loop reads CASNSLGETQYF. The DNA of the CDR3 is TGTGCCAGCAACAGCCTCGGGGAGACCCAGTACTTC.